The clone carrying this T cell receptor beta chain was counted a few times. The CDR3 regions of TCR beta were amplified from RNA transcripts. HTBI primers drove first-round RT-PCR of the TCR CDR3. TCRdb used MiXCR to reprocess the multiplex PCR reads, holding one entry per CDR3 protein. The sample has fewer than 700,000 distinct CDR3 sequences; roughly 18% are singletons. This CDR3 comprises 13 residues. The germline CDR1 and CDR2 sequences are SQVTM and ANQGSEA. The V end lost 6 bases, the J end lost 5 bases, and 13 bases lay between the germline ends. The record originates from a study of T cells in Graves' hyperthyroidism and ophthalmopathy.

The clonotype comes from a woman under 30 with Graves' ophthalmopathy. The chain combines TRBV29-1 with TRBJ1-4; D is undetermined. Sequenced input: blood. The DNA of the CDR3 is TGCAGCGTGGCAGGACGTCTGAATGAAAAACTGTTTTTT. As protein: CSVAGRLNEKLFF.